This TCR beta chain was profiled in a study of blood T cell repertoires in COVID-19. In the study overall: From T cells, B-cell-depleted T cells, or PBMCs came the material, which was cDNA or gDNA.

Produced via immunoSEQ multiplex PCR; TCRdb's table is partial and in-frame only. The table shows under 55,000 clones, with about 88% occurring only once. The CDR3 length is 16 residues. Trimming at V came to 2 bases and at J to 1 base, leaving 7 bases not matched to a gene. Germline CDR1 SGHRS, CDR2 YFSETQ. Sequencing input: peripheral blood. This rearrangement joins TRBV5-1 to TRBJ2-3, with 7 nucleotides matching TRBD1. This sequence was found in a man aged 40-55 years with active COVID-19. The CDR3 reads CASSLPGQPGTDTQYF. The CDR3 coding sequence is TGCGCCAGCAGCTTACCGGGACAGCCTGGCACAGATACGCAGTATTTT. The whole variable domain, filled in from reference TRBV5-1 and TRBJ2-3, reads KAGVTQTPRYLIKTRGQQVTLSCSPISGHRSVSWYQQTPGQGLQFLFEYFSETQRNKGNFPGRFSGRQFSNSRSEMNVSTLELGDSALYLCASSLPGQPGTDTQYFGPGTRLTVL.